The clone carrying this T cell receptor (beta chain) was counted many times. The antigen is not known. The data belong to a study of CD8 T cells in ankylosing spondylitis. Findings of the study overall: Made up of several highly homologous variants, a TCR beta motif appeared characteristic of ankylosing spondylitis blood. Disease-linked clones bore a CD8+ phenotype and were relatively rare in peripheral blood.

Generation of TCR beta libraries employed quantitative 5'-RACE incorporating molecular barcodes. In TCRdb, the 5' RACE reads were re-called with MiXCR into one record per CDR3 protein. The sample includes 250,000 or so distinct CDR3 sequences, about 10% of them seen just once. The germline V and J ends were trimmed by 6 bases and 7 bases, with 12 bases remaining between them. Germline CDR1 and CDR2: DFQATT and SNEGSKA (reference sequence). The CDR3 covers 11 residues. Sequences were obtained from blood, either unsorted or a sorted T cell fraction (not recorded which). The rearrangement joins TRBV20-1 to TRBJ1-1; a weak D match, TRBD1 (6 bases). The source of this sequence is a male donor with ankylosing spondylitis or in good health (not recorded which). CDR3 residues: CSASGDREAFF. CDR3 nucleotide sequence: TGCAGTGCCTCAGGGGACCGTGAAGCTTTCTTT.